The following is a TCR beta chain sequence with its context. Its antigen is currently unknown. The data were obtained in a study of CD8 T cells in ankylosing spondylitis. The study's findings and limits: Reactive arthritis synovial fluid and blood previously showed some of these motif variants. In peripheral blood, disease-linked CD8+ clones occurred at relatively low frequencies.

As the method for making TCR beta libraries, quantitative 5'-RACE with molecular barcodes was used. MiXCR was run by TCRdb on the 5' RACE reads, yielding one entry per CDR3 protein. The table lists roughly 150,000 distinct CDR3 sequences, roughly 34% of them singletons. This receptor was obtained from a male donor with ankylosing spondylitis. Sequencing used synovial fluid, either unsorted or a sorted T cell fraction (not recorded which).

CDR3 sequence reads: CASSTPPAETQYF. CDR3 in DNA: TGCGCCAGCAGCACGCCCCCGGCGGAGACCCAGTACTTC. This chain connects TRBV5-1 to TRBJ2-5, with D unclear. The V gene lost 4 bases and the J gene lost 5 bases, with 12 bases spanning the gap. The germline V gene has CDR1 SGHRS and CDR2 YFSETQ. The CDR3 loop spans 13 amino acids.